These 8 T cell receptor beta chains share one sample of origin, sequenced in a study of shared clonotypes between healthy human individuals. Positively selected for CCR7, the CD45RO-negative cells used as naive CD8 cells excluded terminally differentiated effector memory CD45RA+ cells. Clones were read by immunoSEQ multiplex PCR, and TCRdb kept only the in-frame ones, dropping some. The top ten clones hold about 0.11% of a sample with hundreds of thousands of clones, 96% of them seen once. Sequences were obtained from naive CD8+ T cells sorted from blood. The receptors shown here come from a woman in her twenties or thirties in good health.

The V gene is TRBV30, the J gene TRBJ2-5, with TRBD2 matching 7 bases. TRBJ2-7 matches the DNA end more closely, so the J call is doubtful. Germline CDR1 is GTSNPN and CDR2 is SVGIG (reference sequence). The CDR3 length is 13 residues. As DNA, the CDR3 is TGTGCCCTAGATGGGACTATGACCTACGAGCAGTACTTC. This encodes CALDGTMTYEQYF.

The chain has TRBV28 and TRBJ1-2; TRBD1 aligns across 11 bases. This CDR3 region has 17 residues. Unmatched junction bases numbered 12, after V lost 7 bases and J lost 2 bases. Germline CDR1 MDHEN, CDR2 SYDVKM. In nucleotides, the CDR3 is TGTGCCAGCACCCAACGACCCGGACAGGGGGCAAACTATGGCTACACCTTC. Translation gives CASTQRPGQGANYGYTF.

This clone was picked up one time. The genes are TRBV27 and TRBJ2-7, with 14 bases matching TRBD2. This CDR3 has 15 residues. With V trimmed by 5 bases and J by 6 bases, 6 bases remained unmatched. CDR1 MNHEY and CDR2 SMNVEV come from the germline V gene (reference sequence). The CDR3 loop reads CASSKTGTSGSEQYF. The CDR3 nucleotides read TGTGCCAGCAGTAAGACTGGGACTAGCGGGAGCGAGCAGTACTTC.

The J gene is TRBJ1-5, the V gene TRBV7-8, with a weak D call TRBD1 (5 bases). This CDR3 contains 16 residues. From germline, CDR1 is SGHVS and CDR2 FQNEAQ. V lost 3 bases to trimming and J lost 1 base, with 13 bases between them. The chain's CDR3 is CASSFRRGRSNQPQHF. The CDR3 DNA is TGTGCCAGCAGCTTTAGGCGGGGGAGGAGCAATCAGCCCCAGCATTTT.

This rearrangement joins TRBV9 to TRBJ1-2, with a weak D call TRBD1 (6 bases). Per the germline V gene, CDR1 is SGDLS and CDR2 is YYNGEE. V lost 0 bases and J 0 bases, leaving 15 bases between the germline ends. This CDR3 has 17 amino acids. CDR3 in DNA: TGTGCCAGCAGCGTAGGTCCCACAGGGCCAGCTAACTATGGCTACACCTTC. Encoded protein: CASSVGPTGPANYGYTF.

The V call is TRBV4-2, the J call TRBJ2-1, with 11 bases aligning to TRBD2. The ends lost 4 bases at V and 8 bases at J; junction bases unmatched: 4. This CDR3 is 14 amino acids long. Germline V lookup: CDR1 LGHNA, CDR2 YNFKEQ. The CDR3 nucleotides are TGTGCCAGCAGCCCCGGGACTAGCGGTCATGAGCAGTTCTTC. It translates to CASSPGTSGHEQFF.

In DNA form, the CDR3 reads TGTGCCAGCAGCGATCCACTAGCGGGAGGGCCCCGGGAGCTGTTTTTT. Its protein product is CASSDPLAGGPRELFF. This rearrangement joins TRBV5-4 to TRBJ2-2, with 13 bases identical to TRBD2. Per germline, CDR1 SGHNT and CDR2 YYREEE (reference sequence). This CDR3 region has 16 residues. Losses at the gene ends were 4 bases for V and 9 bases for J; bases not matched to a gene: 9.

A few counts support this clone. J is TRBJ2-5 and V is TRBV5-4; D tentatively reads TRBD1 or TRBD2 (5 bases each). The V end lost 9 bases, the J end lost 3 bases, and 15 bases lay between the germline ends. Germline V gives CDR1 SGHNT, CDR2 YYREEE (reference sequence). The CDR3 is 13 residues long. Here the CDR3 reads CATQGAAEETQYF. As DNA, the CDR3 is TGTGCCACCCAGGGAGCCGCAGAAGAGACCCAGTACTTC.